The entry below describes one T cell receptor (beta chain). The sample holds a few counts of this clonotype. No antigen is known for it. No base qualities exist here, and no much larger clone lies one base off it. V loses 3 bases at its end and J loses 4 bases; junction bases beyond the gene matches: 11. The CDR3 covers 16 residues, taking in both the cysteine and the phenylalanine. CDR3 DNA only is kept here, 48 bases in frame from base 1. The germline V gene provides CDR1 SGHRS and CDR2 YFSETQ. Ficoll-Paque density gradient centrifugation was the method used to isolate PBMCs. The sample comes from a study of T-cell memory formation after mild COVID-19 (dated by TCRdb to the early 2020s). Describing the broader study: TCR sequence clusters from the two donors were found to be largely donor specific. In two donors, T-cell clones that expanded and contracted after mild COVID-19 were followed by sequencing TCRalpha and TCRbeta repertoires longitudinally. Two young, previously healthy adult volunteers, one female and one male, were included in the cohort. What the authors observed across the whole study: Some responding clones were detected in pre-infection memory, which suggested that pre-existing cross-reactive memory T cells had joined the SARS-CoV-2 response. Clones that contracted from day 15 to 85 showed balanced CD4/CD8 phenotypes, whereas a second wave of clones that expanded from day 15 to 37 leaned towards CD4+. Whether the second-wave clones peaking on day 37 were SARS-CoV-2 specific was not confirmed. The study covered only a couple of mild cases, and larger cohorts including severe cases with pre-infection samples were considered necessary. Contracting CD4+ clones turned up mainly in the CM and EM memory subsets, whereas EMRA was where CD8+ clones were enriched.

The reads were generated on an Illumina NovaSeq 6000. cDNA libraries for TCRalpha and TCRbeta were prepared by 5'RACE using constant-segment primers, with sample barcodes and unique molecular identifiers added. RNA was extracted from every sample with Trizol reagent. Library amplification was performed in two PCR steps, and a second sample barcode and Illumina TruSeq adapters were introduced in the second step. Sequencing of the libraries was done on an Illumina NovaSeq, producing 2 x 150 bp paired-end reads. The published analysis was carried out like this. With migec v1.2.7, reads were demultiplexed and then collapsed into UMI-guided consensus sequences. With mixcr v2.1.11, UMI consensuses were aligned to TRA and TRB V and J templates and assembled into clonotypes. Expanded or contracted clonotypes were those called significant by both edgeR and NoisET, with noise models trained on biological replicates. For edgeR calls, a false discovery rate-adjusted p below 0.01 and a log2 fold-change threshold of 1 were applied. As an exploratory analysis of dynamics, PCA with hierarchical clustering was applied to max-normalized trajectories of the 1000 most abundant clonotypes. Each responding clone was given a CD4 or CD8 phenotype based on the CD4+ and CD8+ repertoires, which had been sequenced separately. The public reads were run again by TCRdb, first through fastp at Q25 and then through MiXCR, and only productive beta chains were kept. Each CDR3 protein appears once, grouped with its most common genes and DNA. For this entry, the V and J calls and clone size follow TCRdb and not the study's own pipeline. The sample records about 430,000 distinct CDR3 sequences, 24% of which are singletons. The top ten hold roughly 9.7% of the sample.

Sequenced input: PBMCs or a T cell subset sorted from them (not recorded which). The sequence links TRBV5-1 to TRBJ1-1; the junction holds 8 bases that match TRBD1. The sequence was obtained from an adult woman who had mild COVID-19 (a few samples of this study predate the infection). The sample titles of this study are shuffled in the database, so cell type and time point are left out; the donor was told from shared clones. The nucleotide sequence reads as follows: TGCGCCAGCAGCTCGCAACCCACAGGGGGAGGCACTGAAGCTTTCTTT. Its translation is CASSSQPTGGGTEAFF. The full variable domain, with segments outside the CDR3 supplied by the reference TRBV5-1 and TRBJ1-1 proteins, appears as KAGVTQTPRYLIKTRGQQVTLSCSPISGHRSVSWYQQTPGQGLQFLFEYFSETQRNKGNFPGRFSGRQFSNSRSEMNVSTLELGDSALYLCASSSQPTGGGTEAFFGQGTRLTVV.